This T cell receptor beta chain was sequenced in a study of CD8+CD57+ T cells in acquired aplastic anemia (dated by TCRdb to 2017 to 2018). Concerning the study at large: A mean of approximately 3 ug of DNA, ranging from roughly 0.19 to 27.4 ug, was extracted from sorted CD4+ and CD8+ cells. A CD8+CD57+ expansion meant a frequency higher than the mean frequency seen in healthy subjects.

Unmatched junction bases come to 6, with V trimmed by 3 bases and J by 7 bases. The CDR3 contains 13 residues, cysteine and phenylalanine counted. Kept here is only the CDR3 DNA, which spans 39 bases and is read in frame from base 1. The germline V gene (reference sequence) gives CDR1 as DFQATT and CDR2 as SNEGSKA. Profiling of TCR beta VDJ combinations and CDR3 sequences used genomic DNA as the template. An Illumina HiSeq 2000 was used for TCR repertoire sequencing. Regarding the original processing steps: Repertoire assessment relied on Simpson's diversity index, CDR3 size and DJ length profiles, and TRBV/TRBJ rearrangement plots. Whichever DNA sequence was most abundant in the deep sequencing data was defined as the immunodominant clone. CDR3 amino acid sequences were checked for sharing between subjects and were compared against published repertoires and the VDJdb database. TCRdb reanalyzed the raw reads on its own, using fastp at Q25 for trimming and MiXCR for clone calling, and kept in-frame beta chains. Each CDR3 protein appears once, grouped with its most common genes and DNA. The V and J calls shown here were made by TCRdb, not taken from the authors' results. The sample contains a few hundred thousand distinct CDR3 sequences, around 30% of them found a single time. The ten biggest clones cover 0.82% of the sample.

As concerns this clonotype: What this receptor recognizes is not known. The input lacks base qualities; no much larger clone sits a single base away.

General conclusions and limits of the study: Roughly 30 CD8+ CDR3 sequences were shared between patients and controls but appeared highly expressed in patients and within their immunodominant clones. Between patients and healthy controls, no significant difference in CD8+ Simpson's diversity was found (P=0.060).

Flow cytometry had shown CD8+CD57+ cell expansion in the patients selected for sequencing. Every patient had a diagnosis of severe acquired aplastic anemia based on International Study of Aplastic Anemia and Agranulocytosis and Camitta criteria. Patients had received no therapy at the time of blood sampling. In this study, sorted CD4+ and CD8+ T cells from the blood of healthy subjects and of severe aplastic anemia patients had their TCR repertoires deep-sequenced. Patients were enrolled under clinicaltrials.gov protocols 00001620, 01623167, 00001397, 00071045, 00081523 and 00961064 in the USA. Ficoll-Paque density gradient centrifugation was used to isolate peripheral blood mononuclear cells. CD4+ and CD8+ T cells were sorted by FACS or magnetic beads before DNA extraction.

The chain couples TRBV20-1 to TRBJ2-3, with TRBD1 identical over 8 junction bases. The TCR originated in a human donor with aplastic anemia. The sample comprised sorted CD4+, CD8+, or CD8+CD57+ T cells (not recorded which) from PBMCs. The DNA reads TGCAGTGCTAGCAGACAGGGGAAACATACGCAGTATTTT. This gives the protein CSASRQGKHTQYF.